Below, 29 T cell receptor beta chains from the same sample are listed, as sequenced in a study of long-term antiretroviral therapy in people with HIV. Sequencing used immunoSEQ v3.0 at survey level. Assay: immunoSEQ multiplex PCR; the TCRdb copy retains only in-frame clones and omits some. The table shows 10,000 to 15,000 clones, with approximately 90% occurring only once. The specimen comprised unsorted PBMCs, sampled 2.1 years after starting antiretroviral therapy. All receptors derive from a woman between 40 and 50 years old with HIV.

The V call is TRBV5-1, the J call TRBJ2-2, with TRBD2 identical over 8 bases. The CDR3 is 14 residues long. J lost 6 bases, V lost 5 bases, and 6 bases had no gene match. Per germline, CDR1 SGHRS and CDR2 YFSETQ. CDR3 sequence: CASRGGGRPGELFF. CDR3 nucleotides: TGCGCCAGCAGAGGCGGGGGGAGGCCCGGGGAGCTGTTTTTT.

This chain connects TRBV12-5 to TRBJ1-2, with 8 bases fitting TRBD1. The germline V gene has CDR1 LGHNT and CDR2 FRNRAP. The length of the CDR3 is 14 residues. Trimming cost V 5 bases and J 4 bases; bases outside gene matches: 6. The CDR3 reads CASGLRTGRYGYTF. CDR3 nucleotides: TGTGCTAGTGGTCTACGGACAGGGCGCTATGGCTACACCTTC.

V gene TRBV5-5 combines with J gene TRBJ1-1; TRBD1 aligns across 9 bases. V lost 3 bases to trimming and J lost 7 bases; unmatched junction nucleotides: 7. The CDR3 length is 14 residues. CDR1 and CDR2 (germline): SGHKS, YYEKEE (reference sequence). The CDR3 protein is CASSWGQGGGEAFF. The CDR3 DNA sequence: TGTGCCAGCAGCTGGGGACAGGGCGGTGGTGAAGCTTTCTTT.

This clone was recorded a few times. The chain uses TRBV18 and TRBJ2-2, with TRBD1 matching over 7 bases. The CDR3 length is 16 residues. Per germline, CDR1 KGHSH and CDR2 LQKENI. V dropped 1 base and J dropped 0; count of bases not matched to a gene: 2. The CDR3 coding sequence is TGTGCCAGCTCACCACAGGGGGCCGCGAACACCGGGGAGCTGTTTTTT. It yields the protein CASSPQGAANTGELFF.

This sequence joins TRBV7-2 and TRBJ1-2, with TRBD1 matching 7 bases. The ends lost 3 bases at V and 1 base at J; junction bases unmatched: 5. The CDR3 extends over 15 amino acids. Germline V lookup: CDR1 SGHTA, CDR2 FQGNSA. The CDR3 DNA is TGTGCCAGCAGCTTGGGACAGCCTCGTAACTATGGCTACACCTTC. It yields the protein CASSLGQPRNYGYTF.

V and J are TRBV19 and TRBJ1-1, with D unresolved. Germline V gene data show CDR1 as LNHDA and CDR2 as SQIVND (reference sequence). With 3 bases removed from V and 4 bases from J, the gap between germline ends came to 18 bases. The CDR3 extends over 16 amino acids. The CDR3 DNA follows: TGTGCCAGTAGTATGGTAGTAGGGATAGGTAGCACTGAAGCTTTCTTT. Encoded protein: CASSMVVGIGSTEAFF.

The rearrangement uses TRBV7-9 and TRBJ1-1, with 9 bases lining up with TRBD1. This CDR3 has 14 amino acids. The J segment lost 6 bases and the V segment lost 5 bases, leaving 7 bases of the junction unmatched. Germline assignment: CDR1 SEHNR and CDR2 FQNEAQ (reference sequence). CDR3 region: CASSVRDRVAEAFF. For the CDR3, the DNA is TGTGCCAGCAGCGTAAGGGACAGGGTGGCTGAAGCTTTCTTT. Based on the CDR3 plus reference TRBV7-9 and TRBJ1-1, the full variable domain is DTGVSQNPRHKITKRGQNVTFRCDPISEHNRLYWYRQTLGQGPEFLTYFQNEAQLEKSRLLSDRFSAERPKGSFSTLEIQRTEQGDSAMYLCASSVRDRVAEAFFGQGTRLTVV.

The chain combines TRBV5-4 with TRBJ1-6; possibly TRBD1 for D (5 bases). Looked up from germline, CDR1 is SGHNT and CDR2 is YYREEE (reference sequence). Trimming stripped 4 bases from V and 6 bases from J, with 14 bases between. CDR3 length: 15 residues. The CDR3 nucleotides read TGTGCCAGCAGCCCCCAGGGAACGGGTAATTCACCCCTCCACTTT. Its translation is CASSPQGTGNSPLHF.

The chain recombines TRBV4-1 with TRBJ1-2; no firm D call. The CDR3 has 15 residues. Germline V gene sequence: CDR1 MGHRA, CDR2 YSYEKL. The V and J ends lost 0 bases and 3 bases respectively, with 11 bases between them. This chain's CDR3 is CASSQDPGGYYGYTF. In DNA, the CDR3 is TGCGCCAGCAGCCAAGATCCGGGCGGGTACTATGGCTACACCTTC.

In DNA form, the CDR3 reads TGTGCCTGGAGTTTTGGGGAGACCCAGTACTTC. It translates to CAWSFGETQYF. This sequence joins TRBV30 and TRBJ2-5; D is unclear. V was cut by 2 bases and J by 5 bases, with 6 bases left in between. Germline-derived CDR1 and CDR2 are GTSNPN and SVGIG (reference sequence). The CDR3 covers 11 residues.

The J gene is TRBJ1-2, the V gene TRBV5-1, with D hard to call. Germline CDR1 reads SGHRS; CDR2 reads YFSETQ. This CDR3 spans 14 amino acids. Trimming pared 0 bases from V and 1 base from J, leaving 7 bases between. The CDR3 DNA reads TGCGCCAGCAGCTTGGGGCAGGTTAACTATGGCTACACCTTC. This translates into CASSLGQVNYGYTF.

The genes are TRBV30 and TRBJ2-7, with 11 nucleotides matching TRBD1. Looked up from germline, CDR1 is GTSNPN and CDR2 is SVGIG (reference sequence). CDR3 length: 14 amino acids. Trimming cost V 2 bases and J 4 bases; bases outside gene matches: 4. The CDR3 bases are TGTGCCTGGAGTTTGGGACAGGGGGGTTACGAGCAGTACTTC. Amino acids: CAWSLGQGGYEQYF.

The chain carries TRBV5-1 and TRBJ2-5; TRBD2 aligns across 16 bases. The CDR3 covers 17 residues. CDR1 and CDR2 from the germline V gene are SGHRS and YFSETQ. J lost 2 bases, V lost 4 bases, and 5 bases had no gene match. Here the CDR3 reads CASSPGTSGGAQETQYF. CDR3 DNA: TGCGCCAGCAGCCCCGGGACTAGCGGGGGGGCACAAGAGACCCAGTACTTC.

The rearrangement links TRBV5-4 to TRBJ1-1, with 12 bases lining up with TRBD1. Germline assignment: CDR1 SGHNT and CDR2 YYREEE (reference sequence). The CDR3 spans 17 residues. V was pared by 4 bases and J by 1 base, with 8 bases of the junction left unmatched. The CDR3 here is CASSIRDRGRENTEAFF. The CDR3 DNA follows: TGTGCCAGCAGCATCCGGGACAGGGGGCGCGAGAACACTGAAGCTTTCTTT.

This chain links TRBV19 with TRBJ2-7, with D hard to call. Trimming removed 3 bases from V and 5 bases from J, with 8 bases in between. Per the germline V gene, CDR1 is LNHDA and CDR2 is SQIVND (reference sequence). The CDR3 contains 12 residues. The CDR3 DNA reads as TGTGCCAGTAGTATCGCTGGGGACGAGCAGTACTTC. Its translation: CASSIAGDEQYF.

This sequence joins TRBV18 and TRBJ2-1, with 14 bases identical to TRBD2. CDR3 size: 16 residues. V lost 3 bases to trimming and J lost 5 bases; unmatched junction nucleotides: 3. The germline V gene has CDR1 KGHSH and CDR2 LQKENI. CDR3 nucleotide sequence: TGTGCCAGCTCACCCGGACTAGCGGGGGGCCACAATGAGCAGTTCTTC. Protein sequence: CASSPGLAGGHNEQFF.

CDR3 loop: CASSLGGAGQSNQPQHF. The CDR3, as DNA: TGCGCCAGCAGCTTGGGGGGGGCAGGGCAAAGCAATCAGCCCCAGCATTTT. The genes are TRBV5-1 and TRBJ1-5; perhaps TRBD1 as D (6 bases). The CDR3 has 17 amino acids. The germline V gene encodes CDR1 SGHRS and CDR2 YFSETQ. Trimming shortened V by 0 bases and J by 1 base, and 14 bases separated the two germline ends.

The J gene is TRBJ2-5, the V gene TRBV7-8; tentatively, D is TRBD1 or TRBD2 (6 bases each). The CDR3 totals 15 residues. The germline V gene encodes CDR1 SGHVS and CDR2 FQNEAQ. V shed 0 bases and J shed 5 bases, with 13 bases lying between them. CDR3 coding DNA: TGTGCCAGCAGCTTAGCCGGGATCGGGGGCGAGACCCAGTACTTC. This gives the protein CASSLAGIGGETQYF.

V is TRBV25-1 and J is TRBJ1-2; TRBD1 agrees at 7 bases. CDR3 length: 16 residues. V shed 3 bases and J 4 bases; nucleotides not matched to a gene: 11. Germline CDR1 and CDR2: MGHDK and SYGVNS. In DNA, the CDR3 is TGTGCCAGCAGTGACCCAACCGGGACAGTATCCTATGGCTACACCTTC. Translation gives CASSDPTGTVSYGYTF.

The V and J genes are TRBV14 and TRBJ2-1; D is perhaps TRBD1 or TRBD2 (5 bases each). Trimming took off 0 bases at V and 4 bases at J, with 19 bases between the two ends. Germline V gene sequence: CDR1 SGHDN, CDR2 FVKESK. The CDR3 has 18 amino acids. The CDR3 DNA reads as TGTGCCAGCAGCCAAGATAGGTACGGGACCCTTAATTACAATGAGCAGTTCTTC. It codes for CASSQDRYGTLNYNEQFF.

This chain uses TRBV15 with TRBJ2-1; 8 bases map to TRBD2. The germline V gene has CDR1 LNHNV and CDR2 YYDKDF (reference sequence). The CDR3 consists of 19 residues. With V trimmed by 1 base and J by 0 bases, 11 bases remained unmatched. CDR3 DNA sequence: TGTGCCACCAGCAGAGCAGCGGGGGCGGACATGAGCTCCTACAATGAGCAGTTCTTC. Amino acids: CATSRAAGADMSSYNEQFF.

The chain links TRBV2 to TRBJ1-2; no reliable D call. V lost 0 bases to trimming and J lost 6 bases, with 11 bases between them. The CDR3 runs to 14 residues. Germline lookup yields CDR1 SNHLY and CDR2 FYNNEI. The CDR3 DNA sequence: TGTGCCAGCAGTGAAGCCTACACGACCGATGGCTACACCTTC. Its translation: CASSEAYTTDGYTF.

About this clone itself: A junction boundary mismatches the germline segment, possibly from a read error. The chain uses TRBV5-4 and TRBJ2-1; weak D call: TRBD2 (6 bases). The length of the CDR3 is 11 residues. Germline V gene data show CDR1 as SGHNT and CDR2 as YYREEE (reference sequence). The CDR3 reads CASIETGVTLF. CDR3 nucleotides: TGTGCCAGCATCGAAACGGGAGTAACGCTCTTC.

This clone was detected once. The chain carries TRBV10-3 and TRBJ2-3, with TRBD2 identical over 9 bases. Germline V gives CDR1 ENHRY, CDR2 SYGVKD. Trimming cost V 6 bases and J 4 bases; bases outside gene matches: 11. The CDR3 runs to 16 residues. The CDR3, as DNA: TGTGCCATCAGGGCTGGCGGGGGGGCCCGGCCAGATACGCAGTATTTT. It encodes CAIRAGGGARPDTQYF.

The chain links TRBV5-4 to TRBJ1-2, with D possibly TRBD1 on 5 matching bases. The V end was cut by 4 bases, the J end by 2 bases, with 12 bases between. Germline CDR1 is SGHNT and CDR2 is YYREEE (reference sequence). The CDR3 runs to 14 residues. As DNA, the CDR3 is TGTGCCAGCAGCGTTGACAGAACCAACTATGGCTACACCTTC. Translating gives CASSVDRTNYGYTF.

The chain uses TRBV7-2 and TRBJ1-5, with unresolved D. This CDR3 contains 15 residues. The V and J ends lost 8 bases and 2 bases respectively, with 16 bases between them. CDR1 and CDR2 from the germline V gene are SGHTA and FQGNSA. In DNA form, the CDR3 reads TGTGCCAGCGCCACGGGGTTCTTCGGCAATCAGCCCCAGCATTTT. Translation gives CASATGFFGNQPQHF.

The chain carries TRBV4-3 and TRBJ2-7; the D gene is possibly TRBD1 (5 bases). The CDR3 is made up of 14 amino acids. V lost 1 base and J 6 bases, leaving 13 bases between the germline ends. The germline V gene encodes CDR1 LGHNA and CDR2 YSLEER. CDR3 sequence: CASSQVVRASEQYF. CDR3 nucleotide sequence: TGCGCCAGCAGCCAAGTGGTCAGGGCGAGCGAGCAGTACTTC.

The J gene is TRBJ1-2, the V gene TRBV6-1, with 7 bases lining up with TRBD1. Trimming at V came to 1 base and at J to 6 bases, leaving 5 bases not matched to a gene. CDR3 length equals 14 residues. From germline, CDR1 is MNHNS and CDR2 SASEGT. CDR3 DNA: TGTGCCAGCAGTGAAGGGGGACAGTTCAATGGCTACACCTTC. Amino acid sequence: CASSEGGQFNGYTF.

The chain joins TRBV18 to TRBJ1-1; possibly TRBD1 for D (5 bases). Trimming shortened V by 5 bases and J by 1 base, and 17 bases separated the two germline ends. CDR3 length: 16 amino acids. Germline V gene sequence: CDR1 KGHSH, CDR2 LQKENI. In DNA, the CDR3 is TGTGCCAGCTCAGCCCGCCTCGGAGGGGCGAACACTGAAGCTTTCTTT. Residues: CASSARLGGANTEAFF.